This paragraph covers one T cell receptor beta chain sequence. This sample is part of a study of blood T cell repertoires in COVID-19. Overall study: Acute and convalescent COVID-19 specimens originated in the United States, Italy and Spain.

Germline CDR1 is LGHNA and CDR2 is YSLEER. The CDR3 runs to 16 residues. With 0 bases removed from V and 7 bases from J, the gap between germline ends came to 15 bases. Repertoires were generated with immunoSEQ multiplex PCR, while TCRdb's copy carries only in-frame clones and drops some. Of about 120,000 clones in the sample, roughly 79% are singletons; the top ten hold roughly 2.1%. The sample taken for sequencing was peripheral blood. The chain joins TRBV4-3 to TRBJ2-2; D perhaps matches TRBD1 (6 bases). This sequence originates from a man between 70 and 80 years old with acute or convalescent COVID-19. The CDR3 is CASSQDWAGVGGELFF. CDR3 nucleotide sequence: TGCGCCAGCAGCCAAGATTGGGCAGGGGTTGGCGGGGAGCTGTTTTTT.